Sequencing of this TCR beta chain was carried out in a study of cytomegalovirus exposure and HLA in healthy donors. PCR used 60 Vbeta primers and 13 Jbeta primers. Profiled with immunoSEQ multiplex PCR; TCRdb holds only in-frame clones, not every one. The sample comprises about 83,000 clones, 81% of which are singletons, and 1.5% to 2% rests with the top ten. Germline CDR1 MNHNY, CDR2 SVGAGI (reference sequence). The CDR3 length is 14 residues. Unmatched junction bases numbered 5, after V lost 6 bases and J lost 6 bases. The J gene is TRBJ1-4, the V gene TRBV6-6, with 9 bases fitting TRBD1. Input material: PBMCs. The TCR was taken from a woman in her twenties or thirties in good health and CMV-seronegative. CDR3: CASSSGTGYEKLFF. DNA for the CDR3: TGTGCCAGCAGCTCCGGGACAGGGTATGAAAAACTGTTTTTT.